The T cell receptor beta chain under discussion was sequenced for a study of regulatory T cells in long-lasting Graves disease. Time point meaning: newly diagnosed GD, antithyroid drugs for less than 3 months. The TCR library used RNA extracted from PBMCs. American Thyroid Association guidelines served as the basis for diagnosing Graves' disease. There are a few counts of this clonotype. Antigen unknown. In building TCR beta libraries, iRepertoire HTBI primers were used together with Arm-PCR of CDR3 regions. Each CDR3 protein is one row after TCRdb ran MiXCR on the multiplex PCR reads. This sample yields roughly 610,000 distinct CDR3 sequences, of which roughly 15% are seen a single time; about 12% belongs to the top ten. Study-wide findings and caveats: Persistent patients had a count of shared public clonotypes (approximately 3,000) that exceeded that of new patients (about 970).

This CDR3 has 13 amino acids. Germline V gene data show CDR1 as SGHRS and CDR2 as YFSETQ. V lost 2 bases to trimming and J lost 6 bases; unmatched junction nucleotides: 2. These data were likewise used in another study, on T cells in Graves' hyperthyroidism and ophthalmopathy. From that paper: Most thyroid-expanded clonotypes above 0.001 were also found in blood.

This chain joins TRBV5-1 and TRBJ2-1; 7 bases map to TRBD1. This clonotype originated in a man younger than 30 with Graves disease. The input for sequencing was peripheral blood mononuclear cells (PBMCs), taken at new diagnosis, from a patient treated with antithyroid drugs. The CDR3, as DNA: TGCGCCAGCAGCTTTGACAGGGCCAATGAGCAGTTCTTC. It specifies CASSFDRANEQFF.